These 3 T cell receptor beta chains originate from one sample sequenced in a study of post-analysis software for immune sequencing data. Their antigen targets remain unknown. Study-level results: About 5 TRBV segments (TRBV5-6, TRBV5-1 and TRBV20-1 among them) occurred more frequently in patients than in controls.

Each TCR beta cDNA library carried unique molecular identifiers. A single record per CDR3 protein comes from TCRdb applying MiXCR to the PCR reads. The sample records fewer than 700,000 distinct CDR3 sequences, 44% being singletons. Sequencing was performed on blood. The receptors shown here come from a girl under 18 with multiple sclerosis.

This clonotype was recorded once. This chain connects TRBV13 to TRBJ1-4; a possible D gene is TRBD1 (6 bases). Germline CDR1 is PRHDT and CDR2 is FYEKMQ (reference sequence). The CDR3 contains 16 residues. Trimming shortened V by 7 bases and J by 5 bases, and 20 bases separated the two germline ends. CDR3 nucleotides: TGTGCCAGCACCGTTCGACGGGGGGGGGGCAATGAAAAACTGTTTTTT. Protein: CASTVRRGGGNEKLFF.

This clonotype has more than one count but fewer than ten. The CDR3 coding sequence is TGTGCCAGCAGCCCCGGACTAGCGGTTAGCACAGATACGCAGTATTTT. Its translation: CASSPGLAVSTDTQYF. V usage is TRBV3-1 and J usage is TRBJ2-3; 10 bases agree with TRBD2. Germline lookup yields CDR1 LGHDT and CDR2 YNNKEL (reference sequence). The V gene end was trimmed by 4 bases and the J gene end by 0 bases; junction bases not matched to a gene: 4. The CDR3 totals 16 residues.

In regard to this clonotype: A single base separates this from a much larger clone, so it may be a read error. V is TRBV12-3 or TRBV12-4 and J is TRBJ1-2, with D perhaps matching TRBD1 (6 bases). CDR3 length: 16 residues. Trimming cost V 6 bases and J 4 bases, with 21 bases left between them. CDR3 amino acids: CASRLQGIYVGYGYTF. The CDR3 region has the DNA TGTGCCAGCAGATTACAGGGCATATATGTAGGCTATGGCTACACCTTC.